Given below is one T cell receptor (beta chain) in context. What it binds is unknown. Within the sample, other DNA sequences also encode this same CDR3. The data stem from a study of cytomegalovirus exposure and HLA in healthy donors. In the study overall: The study's early data release held about 85 million unique TCRs from HLA-typed donors. Whole-study findings and limits: Altogether, 160 or so TCR beta chains were recorded as cytomegalovirus-associated. In an earlier analysis, most TCR beta V segments were productive about 87% or about 30% of the time. Per a later analysis, HLA-associated TCR beta chains showed more clonal expansion than other, equally common TCR beta chains.

PCR amplification relied on 60 Vbeta primers (plus 13 Jbeta primers). Using immunoSEQ multiplex PCR, the repertoire was profiled, and TCRdb retains in-frame clones only, with some absent. This table holds about 160,000 clones, around three quarters found once. This CDR3 contains 15 residues. The ends lost 3 bases at V and 7 bases at J; junction bases unmatched: 7. Germline V lookup: CDR1 LGHNA, CDR2 YNFKEQ. The J gene is TRBJ1-4, the V gene TRBV4-2, with 8 positions matching TRBD1. Sequencing used PBMCs. This receptor was taken from a man aged 25 to 45 in good health and CMV-seropositive. This chain's CDR3 is CASSHGQGEVEKLFF. The CDR3 coding sequence is TGTGCCAGCAGCCACGGACAGGGTGAGGTTGAAAAACTGTTTTTT.